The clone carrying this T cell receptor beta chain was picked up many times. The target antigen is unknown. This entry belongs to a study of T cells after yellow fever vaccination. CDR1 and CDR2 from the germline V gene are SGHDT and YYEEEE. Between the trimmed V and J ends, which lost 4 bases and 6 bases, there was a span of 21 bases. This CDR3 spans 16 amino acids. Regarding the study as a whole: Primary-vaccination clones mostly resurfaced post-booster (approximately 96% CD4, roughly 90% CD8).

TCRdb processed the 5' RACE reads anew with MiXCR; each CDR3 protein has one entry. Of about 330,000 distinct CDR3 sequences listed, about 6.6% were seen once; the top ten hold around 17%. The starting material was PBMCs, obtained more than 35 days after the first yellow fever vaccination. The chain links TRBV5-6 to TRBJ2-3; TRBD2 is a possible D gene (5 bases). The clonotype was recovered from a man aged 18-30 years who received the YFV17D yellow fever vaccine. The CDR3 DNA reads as TGTGCCAGCAGCAACGAGCGGCGGGTGAACGGGGATACGCAGTATTTT. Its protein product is CASSNERRVNGDTQYF.